This is a list of T cell receptor beta chains from one sample in a study of Graves' ophthalmopathy and Graves' hyperthyroidism. One entry per CDR3 protein, called by TCRdb with MiXCR from the multiplex PCR reads. The sample has roughly 400,000 distinct CDR3 sequences; 15% to 20% are singletons. Specimen: peripheral blood. Every receptor here comes from a woman aged 18-29 years with Graves' ophthalmopathy. Each CDR3 is given with its conserved first and last residue. Fields, in order: D gene, J gene, clone size, V gene, CDR3 DNA, CDR3 protein. D genes are given only for firm matches. A clone size is listed for some rows: how often the clone was seen (once, few, many), or a class if it is expanded.

TRBD1,TRBJ1-1,many,TRBV28,TGTGCCAGCAGATTGACAGGGGGATCGGTTCGGGACACTGAAGCTTTCTTT,CASRLTGGSVRDTEAFF
.,TRBJ1-5,many,TRBV27,TGTGCCAGCAGTTTACTGGGCCGAAGCAATCAGCCCCAGCATTTT,CASSLLGRSNQPQHF
TRBD1,TRBJ1-2,.,TRBV20-1,TGCAGTGCTACTATATGGGGACAGGGAAGCGGCTACACCTTC,CSATIWGQGSGYTF
TRBD2,TRBJ2-5,many,TRBV12-3/TRBV12-4,TGTGCCAGCAGTTTTAGCGGGGGCCAAGAGACCCAGTACTTC,CASSFSGGQETQYF
.,TRBJ2-7,many,TRBV27,TGTGCCAGCAGCCGGCGACAGCCGGGGCGTCCCGACGAGCAGTACTTC,CASSRRQPGRPDEQYF
.,TRBJ1-6,many,TRBV20-1,TGCAGTGCTAGGTCGAGCTCACCCCTCCACTTT,CSARSSSPLHF
.,TRBJ1-6,once,TRBV30,TGTGCCTGGAGTAGGACAGATTCACCCCTCCACTTT,CAWSRTDSPLHF
.,TRBJ2-5,many,TRBV29-1,TGCAGCGTTGAGACGTCCTCGGAGACCCAGTACTTC,CSVETSSETQYF
.,TRBJ2-5,many,TRBV28,TGTGCCAGCCGCCAACCGGCACAAGAGACCCAGTACTTC,CASRQPAQETQYF
.,TRBJ1-5,many,TRBV20-1,TGCAGTGCTAGATTTCCTCGAAGGGGCAATCAGCCCCAGCATTTT,CSARFPRRGNQPQHF
TRBD1,TRBJ2-7,.,TRBV11-2,TGTGCCAGCAGCTTTCCCCTCGACAGGGGAGACGAGCAGTACTTC,CASSFPLDRGDEQYF
TRBD2,TRBJ2-2,once,TRBV6-2/TRBV6-3,TGTGCCAGCAGTCGGAAAGGGACTAGCCTTACGAACACCGGGGAGCTGTTTTTT,CASSRKGTSLTNTGELFF
.,TRBJ2-4,many,TRBV6-1,TGTGCCAGCAGTGTCCGTGTTGGGCCTGCAAACATTCAGTACTTC,CASSVRVGPANIQYF
.,TRBJ2-2,many,TRBV5-4,TGTGCCAGCAGCTCAGGGGTATCCGCCGGGGAGCTGTTTTTT,CASSSGVSAGELFF
.,TRBJ1-6,.,TRBV12-3/TRBV12-4,TGTGCCAGCAGTCTGGGTGTTTCTAATTCACCCCTCCACTTT,CASSLGVSNSPLHF
TRBD1,TRBJ1-2,.,TRBV6-1,TGTGCCAGCAGGGGAGGTACAGGGGGCACTAACTATGGCTACACCTTC,CASRGGTGGTNYGYTF
TRBD1,TRBJ1-1,many,TRBV7-9,TGTGCCAGCAGCTACTACAGGGACAGGGGCACTGAAGCTTTCTTT,CASSYYRDRGTEAFF
.,TRBJ2-5,.,TRBV19,TGTGCCAGTAGTATACAGGACCCGAGGACCCAGTACTTC,CASSIQDPRTQYF
.,TRBJ1-3,many,TRBV9,TGTGCCAGCAGCGATCCCGGGACTGTGGAGTATGGAAACACCATATATTTT,CASSDPGTVEYGNTIYF
TRBD1,TRBJ1-4,many,TRBV3-1,TGTGCCAGCAGGCCTAACAGGGGCGGTTGGGGTGAAAAACTGTTTTTT,CASRPNRGGWGEKLFF
.,TRBJ1-5,few,TRBV19,TGTGCCAGTAGAAGAGTAGAAGCCGATCAGCCCCAGCATTTT,CASRRVEADQPQHF
.,TRBJ1-1,many,TRBV4-1,TGCGCCAGCAGCCAGGGGCAGGGATCCGGTATGCTTACTGAAGCTTTCTTT,CASSQGQGSGMLTEAFF
.,TRBJ2-5,many,TRBV27,TGTGCCAGCAGTGGACTAGAGACCCAGTACTTC,CASSGLETQYF
.,TRBJ2-2,.,TRBV6-1,TGTGCCAGCAGACCCACTAGCCGGGGGAACACCGGGGAGCTGTTTTTT,CASRPTSRGNTGELFF
TRBD1,TRBJ2-7,many,TRBV20-1,TGCAGTGCTAGACCCCTGGGACAGGGAGGATACGAGCAGTACTTC,CSARPLGQGGYEQYF
TRBD2,TRBJ2-7,.,TRBV6-5,TGTGCCAGCAGTTCCACAGCGGGGCTCTACGAGCAGTACTTC,CASSSTAGLYEQYF
.,TRBJ2-7,many,TRBV7-2,TGTGCCAGCAGCCCCGACTCCCGGGCAACGTACGAGCAGTACTTC,CASSPDSRATYEQYF
TRBD2,TRBJ2-7,many,TRBV15,TGTGCCACCAGCAGAGGGGGAGGACTAGCGGTCCACGAGCAGTACTTC,CATSRGGGLAVHEQYF